Included here is one T cell receptor beta chain sequence, with context. Its antigen is as yet unknown. This entry comes from a study of beta chain features in type 1 diabetes. Notes on the study in general: Patients' naive, central memory and regulatory TCRB repertoires appeared more alike than those of healthy donors. It was possible that PCR favored shorter templates, equally so in patients and controls.

One heparinised blood draw averaging approximately 120 mL was given by each donor. The authors reverse transcribed all of the isolated RNA, so sequencing captured expressed TCRB transcripts. The repertoire was sequenced with immunoSEQ multiplex PCR; TCRdb's copy has only in-frame clones and lacks some. The data contain over 150,000 clones, approximately 13% of them seen just once; the ten biggest clones take up 0.62%. Sequenced material: central memory CD4+ T cells from blood. This sequence originates from a woman aged 18-35 years in good health.

CDR3 in DNA: TGTGCCAGCACCAGAGGTTACTCTGGGGCCAACGTCCTGACTTTC. Translation gives CASTRGYSGANVLTF. The rearrangement joins TRBV6-5 to TRBJ2-6; D is uncertain. Trimming cost V 7 bases and J 0 bases, with 10 bases left between them. Germline loops: CDR1 MNHEY, CDR2 SVGAGI. This CDR3 is 15 amino acids long.